This TCR beta chain stems from a study of blood T cell repertoires in COVID-19. Turning to the study itself: Samples of COVID-19 (acute and convalescent) were obtained from the United States, Italy and Spain.

Per the germline V gene, CDR1 is LGHNA and CDR2 is YNFKEQ. The CDR3 consists of 13 residues. Deletions cut 3 bases from V and 2 bases from J, with 7 bases between. TCRdb keeps only in-frame clones here, not all; method: immunoSEQ multiplex PCR. The table lists some 220,000 clones, 83% of them singletons. Sequenced input: peripheral blood. The receptor was isolated from a woman aged 30 to 39 with COVID-19, enrolled during active disease. The chain carries TRBV4-2 and TRBJ2-5, with D uncertain. For the CDR3, the DNA is TGTGCCAGCAGCCAGTTTCAGCAAGAGACCCAGTACTTC. Amino acids: CASSQFQQETQYF.